This TCR beta chain was found in a study of blood T cell repertoires in COVID-19. Whole-study context: Donors in Cohort 3 counted as recovered after two negative PCRs, clearance, or symptom resolution. Sites across the United States, Italy and Spain contributed samples from acute and convalescent COVID-19. The cDNA or gDNA used as material had been derived from T cells, B-cell-depleted T cells, or PBMCs.

Sequencing used immunoSEQ multiplex PCR; TCRdb keeps in-frame clones, though not all of them. The table lists approximately 140,000 clones, approximately 84% of them singletons. V was cut by 4 bases and J by 5 bases, with 19 bases left in between. The germline CDR1 and CDR2 sequences are SGHDT and YYEEEE. This CDR3 comprises 15 residues. Participants' reported clinical history set cohort assignment. The TCR originated in a man aged 50-59 years in a cohort exposed to, infected with or recovered from COVID-19 (not recorded which). V is TRBV5-6 and J is TRBJ2-7; no reliable D call. The sequenced material came from PBMCs or T cells enriched from blood (not recorded which). The CDR3 sequence: CASSPGMSFNNEQYF. Here the CDR3 DNA reads TGTGCCAGCAGCCCAGGCATGAGCTTCAACAACGAGCAGTACTTC.